What follows are 30 T cell receptor beta chains derived from one specimen sequenced in a study of neurological immune-mediated disorders. TCRdb reprocessed the 5' RACE reads via MiXCR and lists one record per CDR3 protein. The sample consists of under 20,000 distinct CDR3 sequences, roughly 2.6% of them appearing once. The sample taken for sequencing was PBMCs. These receptors were obtained from a woman aged 18-29 years with multiple sclerosis.

This clonotype was observed many times. The V gene is TRBV20-1, the J gene TRBJ1-2, with TRBD1 matching 8 bases. CDR3 size: 13 residues. Germline V gene data show CDR1 as DFQATT and CDR2 as SNEGSKA (reference sequence). V lost 3 bases and J lost 4; bases outside the gene matches: 4. The CDR3 nucleotides are TGCAGTGCTAGGGACAGGGCGCTCTATGGCTACACCTTC. This encodes CSARDRALYGYTF.

Many counts were recorded for this clonotype. The gene calls are TRBV20-1 and TRBJ1-1, with TRBD1 matching 8 bases. V gave up 8 bases and J gave up 10 bases; unmatched junction bases: 15. Germline V gene lookup returns CDR1 DFQATT and CDR2 SNEGSKA (reference sequence). The CDR3 length is 13 residues. The CDR3 region is CSQPLTGERAAFF. The CDR3 nucleotides read TGCAGTCAGCCTCTGACAGGGGAACGCGCAGCTTTCTTT.

This clonotype was detected ten times or more. CDR3 sequence: CAWKHIDRMNTEAFF. The CDR3 nucleotides are TGTGCCTGGAAGCACATCGACAGAATGAACACTGAAGCTTTCTTT. The rearrangement joins TRBV30 to TRBJ1-1; a possible D gene is TRBD1 (5 bases). The V gene's germline CDR1 is GTSNPN and CDR2 SVGIG (reference sequence). This CDR3 is built from 15 residues. The germline V and J ends were trimmed by 4 bases and 0 bases, with 15 bases remaining between them.

This clonotype was recorded at least ten times. This chain joins TRBV7-2 and TRBJ1-5; D remains unclear. The germline V gene has CDR1 SGHTA and CDR2 FQGNSA. The V gene lost 5 bases and the J gene lost 4 bases, with 12 bases spanning the gap. This CDR3 is 14 amino acids long. CDR3: CASSMLQANQPQHF. The CDR3 DNA is TGTGCCAGCAGCATGCTCCAGGCAAATCAGCCCCAGCATTTT.

This clonotype has at least ten counts. The CDR3 loop reads CSVATNTEAFF. CDR3 bases: TGCAGCGTTGCGACGAACACTGAAGCTTTCTTT. J is TRBJ1-1 and V is TRBV29-1, with no clear D. Germline V gives CDR1 SQVTM, CDR2 ANQGSEA. The CDR3 loop spans 11 amino acids. The V gene lost 4 bases and the J gene lost 1 base, with 4 bases spanning the gap.

This clonotype was found many times. The chain combines TRBV5-1 with TRBJ2-3; D gene uncertain. This CDR3 is built from 14 residues. Trimming removed 0 bases from V and 0 bases from J, with 5 bases in between. From germline, CDR1 is SGHRS and CDR2 YFSETQ. Here the CDR3 DNA reads TGCGCCAGCAGCTTGGATTCCAGCACAGATACGCAGTATTTT. Translation: CASSLDSSTDTQYF. Supplemented by reference TRBV5-1 and TRBJ2-3, the full variable domain reads KAGVTQTPRYLIKTRGQQVTLSCSPISGHRSVSWYQQTPGQGLQFLFEYFSETQRNKGNFPGRFSGRQFSNSRSEMNVSTLELGDSALYLCASSLDSSTDTQYFGPGTRLTVL.

The V and J genes are TRBV6-5 and TRBJ1-4; D is uncertain. Germline V CDR1 and CDR2: MNHEY, SVGAGI. The CDR3 is 13 residues long. V was shortened by 10 bases and J by 0 bases, with 9 bases between the two germline ends. Here the CDR3 reads CATQITTNEKLFF. The CDR3 DNA is TGTGCCACCCAGATTACAACTAATGAAAAACTGTTTTTT.

This clonotype was detected many times. V is TRBV11-2 and J is TRBJ1-5; D is unclear. The V gene lost 0 bases and the J gene lost 6 bases, with 6 bases spanning the gap. CDR1 is SGHAT and CDR2 is FQNNGV in the germline V gene. This CDR3 comprises 13 residues. CDR3 amino acids: CASSLEVTQPQHF. CDR3 bases: TGTGCCAGCAGCTTAGAAGTGACTCAGCCCCAGCATTTT.

This clonotype was detected ten times or more. This chain links TRBV5-1 with TRBJ2-7, with a tentative D call TRBD1 (5 bases). Germline CDR1 reads SGHRS; CDR2 reads YFSETQ. The length of the CDR3 is 14 residues. The germline V and J ends were trimmed by 0 bases and 3 bases, with 10 bases remaining between them. The CDR3 bases are TGCGCCAGCAGCTTGGAATCAGGGCTCTACGAGCAGTACGTC. It yields the protein CASSLESGLYEQYV.

This clonotype was recorded at least ten times. The chain couples TRBV6-5 to TRBJ2-7; D gene uncertain. The CDR3 spans 13 residues. Trimming stripped 5 bases from V and 1 base from J, with 9 bases between. Per the germline V gene, CDR1 is MNHEY and CDR2 is SVGAGI. CDR3 loop: CASSRAESYEQYF. In DNA form, the CDR3 reads TGTGCCAGCAGTCGAGCAGAATCCTACGAGCAGTACTTC.

This clonotype was counted a few times. This may stem from a read error, because a much larger clone lies one nucleotide away. The rearrangement links TRBV20-1 to TRBJ1-1; D unresolved. Trimming stripped 3 bases from V and 2 bases from J, with 10 bases between. Per the germline V gene, CDR1 is DFQATT and CDR2 is SNEGSKA (reference sequence). The CDR3 spans 13 residues. CDR3 in DNA: TGCAGTGCTAGGGTTCAAGGAAACACTGAAGCTTTCTTT. Translation: CSARVQGNTEAFF.

The sample holds many counts of this clonotype. The chain couples TRBV11-2 to TRBJ2-1; D not resolved. The CDR3 has 14 amino acids. CDR1 SGHAT and CDR2 FQNNGV come from the germline V gene. Trimming removed 2 bases from V and 4 bases from J, with 9 bases in between. The chain's CDR3 is CASSLTNSYNEQFF. Here the CDR3 DNA reads TGTGCCAGCAGCTTAACCAACAGTTACAATGAGCAGTTCTTC.

The table lists this clonotype with many counts. The rearrangement joins TRBV20-1 to TRBJ1-5, with D perhaps TRBD1 (5 bases). The germline V gene has CDR1 DFQATT and CDR2 SNEGSKA (reference sequence). This CDR3 region has 14 residues. Between the trimmed V and J ends, which lost 1 base and 1 base, there was a span of 8 bases. The CDR3 DNA sequence: TGCAGTGCTAGAGGGGGGATAAGCAATCAGCCCCAGCATTTT. Its translation is CSARGGISNQPQHF.

At least ten counts were recorded for this clonotype. This chain connects TRBV7-9 to TRBJ1-1; D gene ambiguous. Deletions cut 8 bases from V and 1 base from J, with 11 bases between. Germline V gives CDR1 SEHNR, CDR2 FQNEAQ (reference sequence). The CDR3 contains 13 residues. As DNA, the CDR3 is TGTGCCAGCGACCTGGCCCAGAACACTGAAGCTTTCTTT. Translated, it gives CASDLAQNTEAFF.

This clonotype was counted many times. The rearrangement links TRBV20-1 to TRBJ2-2, with 11 bases lining up with TRBD1. V gave up 3 bases and J gave up 1 base; unmatched junction bases: 16. This CDR3 comprises 20 residues. Germline CDR1 DFQATT, CDR2 SNEGSKA (reference sequence). The CDR3: CSASSRTLGTGGMNTGELFF. CDR3 in DNA: TGCAGTGCTAGTTCCCGGACCCTTGGGACAGGGGGGATGAACACCGGGGAGCTGTTTTTT.

This clonotype qualifies as medium-sized. V is TRBV9 and J is TRBJ1-2; perhaps TRBD1 as D (6 bases). The V and J ends lost 0 bases and 4 bases respectively, with 19 bases between them. The germline V gene has CDR1 SGDLS and CDR2 YYNGEE. The CDR3 is 17 residues long. CDR3 amino acids: CASSVEADRRLSYGYTF. The CDR3 DNA reads as TGTGCCAGCAGCGTAGAGGCAGACAGGCGTCTTTCCTATGGCTACACCTTC.

This clonotype showed up many times. This chain links TRBV28 with TRBJ2-7; TRBD2 matches at 8 bases. Germline V gene lookup returns CDR1 MDHEN and CDR2 SYDVKM. The CDR3 loop spans 17 amino acids. Trimming cost V 1 base and J 2 bases; bases outside gene matches: 10. The CDR3 reads CASSLFSSTSGPYEQYV. The CDR3 nucleotides read TGTGCCAGCAGTTTATTCTCTTCTACTAGCGGCCCCTACGAGCAGTACGTC.

At least ten counts were recorded for this clonotype. V usage is TRBV6-5 and J usage is TRBJ2-7, with 8 bases aligning to TRBD1. The CDR3 runs to 16 residues. Germline V CDR1 and CDR2: MNHEY, SVGAGI. J gave up 3 bases and V 9 bases, and 16 bases lay outside the gene matches. The CDR3 protein is CASFSLRTGTVYEQYF. DNA for the CDR3: TGTGCCAGTTTTTCCCTTCGGACAGGGACCGTCTACGAGCAGTACTTC.

This clonotype was recorded many times. The rearrangement links TRBV11-2 to TRBJ2-1; D could derive from TRBD1 or TRBD2 (6 bases each). This CDR3 is 16 amino acids long. The germline CDR1 and CDR2 sequences are SGHAT and FQNNGV. Trimming took off 5 bases at V and 4 bases at J, with 18 bases between the two ends. In DNA, the CDR3 is TGTGCCAGCAGCCCGGGGGCGGGGACGCGTTACAATGAGCAGTTCTTC. The encoded protein is CASSPGAGTRYNEQFF.

This clonotype has a count of ten or more. The chain combines TRBV5-1 with TRBJ2-3, with D possibly matching TRBD1 (5 bases). Trimming cost V 0 bases and J 5 bases, with 13 bases left between them. The CDR3 contains 15 residues. CDR1 is SGHRS and CDR2 is YFSETQ in the germline V gene. The CDR3 DNA sequence: TGCGCCAGCAGCTTGGAGGTCCCAAGGGGAGATACGCAGTATTTT. This sequence encodes CASSLEVPRGDTQYF.

In this sample, this clonotype turned up a few times. The junction does not match germline at one end; this may be a read error. V is TRBV7-9 and J is TRBJ1-4; no reliable D call. Germline V gene sequence: CDR1 SEHNR, CDR2 FQNEAQ (reference sequence). This CDR3 has 14 residues. This chain's CDR3 is CDSSPQATNEKLFF. CDR3 sequence (DNA): TGTGACAGCAGCCCTCAGGCAACTAATGAAAAACTGTTTTTT.

The V call is TRBV5-1, the J call TRBJ2-5; D gene ambiguous. This CDR3 spans 14 amino acids. Trimming cost V 0 bases and J 4 bases, with 10 bases left between them. Germline-derived CDR1 and CDR2 are SGHRS and YFSETQ. CDR3 sequence reads: CASSLGLKGETQYF. The CDR3 region has the DNA TGCGCCAGCAGCTTGGGACTCAAAGGAGAGACCCAGTACTTC.

This clonotype has ten or more counts. The V gene is TRBV7-9, the J gene TRBJ2-3; 7 bases fit TRBD2. Germline values: CDR1 SEHNR, CDR2 FQNEAQ (reference sequence). The CDR3 covers 15 residues. V trimming: 5 bases; J trimming: 0 bases; junction bases outside the gene matches: 5. In DNA, the CDR3 is TGTGCCAGCAGCCCGGGACTAACGAGCACAGATACGCAGTATTTT. This codes for CASSPGLTSTDTQYF.

This clonotype was observed at least ten times. V and J are TRBV10-3 and TRBJ2-3; maybe TRBD2 (6 bases). V lost 7 bases to trimming and J lost 5 bases, with 13 bases between them. The V gene's germline CDR1 is ENHRY and CDR2 SYGVKD. The CDR3 has 13 amino acids. This chain's CDR3 is CAIKRDLRDTQYF. The CDR3 DNA reads as TGTGCCATCAAACGGGACTTACGAGATACGCAGTATTTT.

The chain uses TRBV28 and TRBJ2-5; D may be TRBD1 or TRBD2 (5 bases each). The CDR3 has 14 amino acids. Germline CDR1 MDHEN, CDR2 SYDVKM. V was pared by 5 bases and J by 5 bases, with 15 bases between. CDR3 in DNA: TGTGCCAGCAGTCTCCCGGGACGGACTGAGACCCAGTACTTC. Its protein is CASSLPGRTETQYF.

This clonotype has just a few counts. V and J are TRBV20-1 and TRBJ2-1; 7 bases agree with TRBD2. The CDR3 is 15 residues long. V shed 1 base, J shed 4 bases, and the junction held 7 bases outside the gene matches. In germline, CDR1 is DFQATT, CDR2 SNEGSKA (reference sequence). CDR3 sequence reads: CSARVSGLAYNEQFF. DNA for the CDR3: TGCAGTGCTAGAGTTAGCGGGCTAGCTTACAATGAGCAGTTCTTC.

This clonotype was seen repeatedly, ten times or more. The CDR3 region is CASSIRANGISGYTF. As DNA, the CDR3 is TGTGCCAGCAGTATCCGTGCAAACGGAATAAGTGGCTACACCTTC. The chain couples TRBV2 to TRBJ1-2; D call uncertain. Deletions cut 5 bases from V and 7 bases from J, with 20 bases between. Germline V CDR1 and CDR2: SNHLY, FYNNEI. The length of the CDR3 is 15 residues.

This clonotype was seen ten or more times. The chain carries TRBV20-1 and TRBJ2-5; D is unclear. The CDR3 runs to 14 residues. V was pared by 7 bases and J by 2 bases, with 17 bases between. Per germline, CDR1 DFQATT and CDR2 SNEGSKA (reference sequence). DNA of the CDR3: TGCAGTGGTAGTGGGCTAGGATTGCAAGAGACCCAGTACTTC. It encodes CSGSGLGLQETQYF.

This clonotype appeared many times. The rearrangement joins TRBV7-2 to TRBJ2-3; 8 bases are shared with TRBD1. The length of the CDR3 is 17 residues. Trimming removed 1 base from V and 1 base from J; junction bases left unmatched: 7. Looked up from germline, CDR1 is SGHTA and CDR2 is FQGNSA. The CDR3 DNA is TGTGCCAGCAGCTTAGTTTATCAGGGGGCCGGCACAGATACGCAGTATTTT. It translates to CASSLVYQGAGTDTQYF.

This clonotype has at least ten counts. This chain joins TRBV28 and TRBJ1-2; no reliable D call. Germline CDR1 reads MDHEN; CDR2 reads SYDVKM. Trimming cost V 4 bases and J 8 bases, with 8 bases left between them. The length of the CDR3 is 11 residues. DNA for the CDR3: TGTGCCAGCAGTTACCGAGCGGGCTACACCTTC. Translating gives CASSYRAGYTF.